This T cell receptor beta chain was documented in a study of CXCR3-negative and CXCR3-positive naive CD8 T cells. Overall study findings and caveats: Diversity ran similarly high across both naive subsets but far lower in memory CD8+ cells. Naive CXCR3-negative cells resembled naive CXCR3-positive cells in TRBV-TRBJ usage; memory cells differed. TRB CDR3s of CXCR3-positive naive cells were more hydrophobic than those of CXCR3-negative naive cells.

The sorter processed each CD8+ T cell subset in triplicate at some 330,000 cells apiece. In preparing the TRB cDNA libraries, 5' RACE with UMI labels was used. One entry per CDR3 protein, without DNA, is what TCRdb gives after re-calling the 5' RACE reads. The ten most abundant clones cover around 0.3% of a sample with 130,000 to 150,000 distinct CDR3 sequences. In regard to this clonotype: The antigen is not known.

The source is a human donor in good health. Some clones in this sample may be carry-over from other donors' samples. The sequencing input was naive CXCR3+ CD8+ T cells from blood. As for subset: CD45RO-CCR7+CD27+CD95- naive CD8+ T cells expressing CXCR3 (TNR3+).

The CDR3: CASSLKGADTQYF. The chain joins TRBV27 to TRBJ2-3; TCRdb names TRBD2, which stays unverified in the absence of DNA. The CDR3 is made up of 13 amino acids. Germline assignment: CDR1 MNHEY and CDR2 SMNVEV (reference sequence).